This T cell receptor (beta chain) is from a study of neurological immune-mediated disorders. Study findings and constraints: The phylogenetic placement of 18 of 34 multiple sclerosis patients' repertoires in one related-CDR3 cluster constitutes a possible signature.

The cDNA was synthesized by means of template-switch 5'RACE, which was carried out with 10-nucleotide random UMIs. TCRdb reprocessed the 5' RACE reads via MiXCR and lists one record per CDR3 protein. The table has tens of thousands of distinct CDR3 sequences, 3% to 3.5% seen once; the top ten hold roughly 3.7%. This clonotype was found many times. Its antigen is as yet unknown. This CDR3 is built from 15 residues. The V gene end was trimmed by 5 bases and the J gene end by 3 bases; junction bases not matched to a gene: 9. Sequencing input: PBMCs. The V gene is TRBV12-3 or TRBV12-4, the J gene TRBJ2-7; 8 bases match TRBD1. This sequence was found in a man in his forties or fifties with multiple sclerosis. CDR3 coding DNA: TGTGCCAGCAGTCGAGCAACAGGGGGAGGCTACGAGCAGTACTTC. Residues: CASSRATGGGYEQYF.